This T cell receptor beta chain was recorded in a study of T cell responses to AZD1222 COVID-19 vaccine. The CDR3 sequence is 13 residues long. Germline assignment: CDR1 LNHDA and CDR2 SQIVND (reference sequence). V lost 3 bases to trimming and J lost 2 bases, with 2 bases between them. By share, this clone ranks as medium-sized. Its specificity is not known. Data came from immunoSEQ multiplex PCR; TCRdb stores just in-frame clones and leaves some out. Seen here are tens of thousands of clones, roughly 80% observed once, and the top ten hold 3.5% to 5%. General study findings and limits: Among spike-specific TCRs, nearly half reportedly target unmutated variant regions. Repertoire collection took place solely once the T cell response had peaked.

J is TRBJ2-6 and V is TRBV19; D ambiguous. The starting material was peripheral blood, obtained on day 0 of AZD1222 vaccination. This receptor was identified in an adult in good health. The CDR3 reads CASSIAGANVLTF. CDR3 nucleotides: TGTGCCAGTAGTATTGCTGGGGCCAACGTCCTGACTTTC.